The 5 T cell receptor beta chains below all came from one sample that was sequenced in a study of blood T cell repertoires in COVID-19. Profiled with immunoSEQ multiplex PCR; TCRdb holds only in-frame clones, not every one. The repertoire has about 300,000 clones, 90% of them found once; the top ten carry 6.3%. Sequencing used peripheral blood. These receptor sequences come from a woman aged 50 to 60 with COVID-19, enrolled during active disease.

In nucleotides, the CDR3 is TGTGCCAGCAGCTTGCTACAGCTGAACACCGGGGAGCTGTTTTTT. It yields the protein CASSLLQLNTGELFF. This chain connects TRBV5-6 to TRBJ2-2; D is ambiguous. V lost 1 base, J lost 1 base, and 8 bases lay in between. Germline CDR1 reads SGHDT; CDR2 reads YYEEEE. The CDR3 runs 15 residues.

The chain has TRBV19 and TRBJ1-5; D not certain. Looked up from germline, CDR1 is LNHDA and CDR2 is SQIVND (reference sequence). With 3 bases removed from V and 0 bases from J, the gap between germline ends came to 15 bases. The CDR3 runs 17 residues. The CDR3 DNA is TGTGCCAGTAGTATTCATCTCACTCCGGGTAGCAATCAGCCCCAGCATTTT. This encodes CASSIHLTPGSNQPQHF.

Worth noting for this clone: The junction departs from germline at one end; a sequencing error may be responsible. This chain connects TRBV2 to TRBJ1-1, with D possibly matching TRBD1 (5 bases). The CDR3 consists of 12 residues. In germline, CDR1 is SNHLY, CDR2 FYNNEI. The CDR3 loop reads CASTSGVTEAFF. CDR3 DNA: TGTGCAAGCACATCGGGGGTCACTGAAGCTTTCTTT.

The chain recombines TRBV12-3 or TRBV12-4 with TRBJ2-3; no clear D gene. This CDR3 has 13 residues. V dropped 7 bases and J dropped 2 bases, with 10 bases sitting between them. CDR3 bases: TGTGCCAGCAACGAACACCCCACAGATACGCAGTATTTT. Its protein is CASNEHPTDTQYF.

This clone was seen repeatedly, ten times or more. The chain combines TRBV14 with TRBJ2-7, with a weak D call TRBD1 (6 bases). Trimming shortened V by 1 base and J by 3 bases, and 10 bases separated the two germline ends. The V gene's germline CDR1 is SGHDN and CDR2 FVKESK. The CDR3 is 14 residues long. Written as DNA, the CDR3 is TGTGCCAGCAGCCAAGGGACAGCGTACTACGAGCAGTACTTC. It translates to CASSQGTAYYEQYF.